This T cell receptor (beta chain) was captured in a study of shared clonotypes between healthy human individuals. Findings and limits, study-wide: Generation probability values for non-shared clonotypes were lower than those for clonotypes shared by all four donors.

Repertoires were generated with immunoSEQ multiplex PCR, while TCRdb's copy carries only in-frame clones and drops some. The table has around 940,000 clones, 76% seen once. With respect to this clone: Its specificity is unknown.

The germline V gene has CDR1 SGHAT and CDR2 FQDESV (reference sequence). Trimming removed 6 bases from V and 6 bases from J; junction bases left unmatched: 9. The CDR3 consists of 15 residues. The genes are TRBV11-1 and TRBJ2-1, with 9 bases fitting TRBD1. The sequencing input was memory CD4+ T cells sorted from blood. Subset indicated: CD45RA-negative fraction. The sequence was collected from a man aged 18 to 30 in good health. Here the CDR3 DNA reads TGTGCCAGCAGTTCCGGGACAGGGAGAGTCAATGAGCAGTTCTTC. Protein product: CASSSGTGRVNEQFF.